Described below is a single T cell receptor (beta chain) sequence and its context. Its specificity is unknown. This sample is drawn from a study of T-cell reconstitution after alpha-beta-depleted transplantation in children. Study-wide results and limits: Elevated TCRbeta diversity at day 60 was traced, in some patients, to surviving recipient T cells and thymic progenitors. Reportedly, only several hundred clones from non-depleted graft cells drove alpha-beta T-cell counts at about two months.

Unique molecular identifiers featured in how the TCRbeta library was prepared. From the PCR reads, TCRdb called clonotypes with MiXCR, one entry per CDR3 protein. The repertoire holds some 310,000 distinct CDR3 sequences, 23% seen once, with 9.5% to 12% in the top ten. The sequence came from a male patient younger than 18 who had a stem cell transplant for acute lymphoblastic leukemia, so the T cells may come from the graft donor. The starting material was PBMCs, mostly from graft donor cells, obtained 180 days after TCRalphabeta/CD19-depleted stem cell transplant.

In nucleotides, the CDR3 is TGTGCCACTGGATCGGGAGTCGAGACCCAGTACTTC. Translating gives CATGSGVETQYF. This sequence joins TRBV10-3 and TRBJ2-5; tentative D call: TRBD2 (6 bases). Trimming cost V 10 bases and J 5 bases, with 14 bases left between them. The CDR3 is made up of 12 amino acids. CDR1 is ENHRY and CDR2 is SYGVKD in the germline V gene.